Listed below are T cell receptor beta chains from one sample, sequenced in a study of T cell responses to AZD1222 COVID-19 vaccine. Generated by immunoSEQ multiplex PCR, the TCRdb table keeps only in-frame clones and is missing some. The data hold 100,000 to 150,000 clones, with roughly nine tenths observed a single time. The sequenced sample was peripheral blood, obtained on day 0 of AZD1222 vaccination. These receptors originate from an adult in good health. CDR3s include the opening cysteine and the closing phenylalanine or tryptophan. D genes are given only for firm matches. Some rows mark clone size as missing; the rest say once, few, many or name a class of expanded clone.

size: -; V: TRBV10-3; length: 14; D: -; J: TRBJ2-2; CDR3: CAIKPAVNTGELFF; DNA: TGTGCCATCAAACCAGCAGTGAACACCGGGGAGCTGTTTTTT
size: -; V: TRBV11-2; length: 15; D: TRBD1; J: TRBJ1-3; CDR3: CASSSQGGPGNTIYF; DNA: TGTGCCAGCAGCTCCCAGGGGGGCCCTGGAAACACCATATATTTT
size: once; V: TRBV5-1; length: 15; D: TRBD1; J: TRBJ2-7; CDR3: CASSIGQGAIDEQYF; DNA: TGCGCCAGCAGCATTGGACAGGGGGCGATCGACGAGCAGTACTTC
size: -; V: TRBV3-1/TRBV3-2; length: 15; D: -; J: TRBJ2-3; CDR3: CASSQGGGSTDTQYF; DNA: TGTGCCAGCAGCCAAGGTGGCGGGAGCACAGATACGCAGTATTTT
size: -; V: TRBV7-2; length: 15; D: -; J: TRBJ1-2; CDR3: CASTEQGIPNYGYTF; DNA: TGTGCCAGCACGGAACAGGGAATCCCTAACTATGGCTACACCTTC
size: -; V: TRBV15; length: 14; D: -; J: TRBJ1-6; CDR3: CATSRVVVNSPLHF; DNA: TGTGCCACCAGCAGAGTCGTGGTGAATTCACCCCTCCACTTT
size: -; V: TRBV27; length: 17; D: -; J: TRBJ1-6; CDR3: CASSSSPTGSYNSPLHF; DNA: TGTGCCAGCAGTTCGAGTCCTACCGGGTCCTATAATTCACCCCTCCACTTT
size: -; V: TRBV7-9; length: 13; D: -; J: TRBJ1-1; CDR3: CASSPQMDTEAFF; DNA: TGTGCCAGCAGCCCCCAAATGGACACTGAAGCTTTCTTT
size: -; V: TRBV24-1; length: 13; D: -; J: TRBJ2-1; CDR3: CATSDYRAGEQFF; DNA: TGTGCCACCAGTGATTACAGGGCGGGTGAGCAGTTCTTC
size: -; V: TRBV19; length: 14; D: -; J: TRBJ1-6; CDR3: CASSLLEPYSPLHF; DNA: TGTGCCAGTAGTCTTCTTGAGCCCTATTCACCCCTCCACTTT
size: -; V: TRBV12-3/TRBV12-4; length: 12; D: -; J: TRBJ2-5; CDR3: CASRGGVETQYF; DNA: TGTGCCAGCAGGGGAGGTGTAGAGACCCAGTACTTC
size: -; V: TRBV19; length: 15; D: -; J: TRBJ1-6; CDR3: CASRRRHSYNSPLHF; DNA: TGTGCCAGTCGACGGAGACACTCCTATAATTCACCCCTCCACTTT
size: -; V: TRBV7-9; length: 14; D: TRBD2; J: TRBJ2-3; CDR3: CASTVSGTTDTQYF; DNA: TGTGCCAGCACCGTTAGCGGGACAACAGATACGCAGTATTTT
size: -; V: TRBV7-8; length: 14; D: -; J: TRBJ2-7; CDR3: CASSNTGGTYEQYF; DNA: TGTGCCAGCAGCAACACTGGAGGGACCTACGAGCAGTACTTC
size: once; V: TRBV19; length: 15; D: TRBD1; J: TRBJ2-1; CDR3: CASSVGQGVNNEQFF; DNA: TGTGCCAGTAGTGTAGGACAGGGAGTGAACAATGAGCAGTTCTTC
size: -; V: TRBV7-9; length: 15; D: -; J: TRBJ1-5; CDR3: CASSPQGDSNQPQHF; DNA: TGTGCCAGCAGCCCCCAGGGAGATAGCAATCAGCCCCAGCATTTT
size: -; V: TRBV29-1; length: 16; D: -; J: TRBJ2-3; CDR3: CSVEDPLGVYTDTQYF; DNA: TGCAGCGTTGAAGATCCCCTAGGGGTCTACACAGATACGCAGTATTTT
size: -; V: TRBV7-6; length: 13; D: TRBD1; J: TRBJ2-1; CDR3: CASSLNPGTVAFF; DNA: TGTGCCAGCAGCTTAAATCCCGGGACAGTTGCGTTCTTC
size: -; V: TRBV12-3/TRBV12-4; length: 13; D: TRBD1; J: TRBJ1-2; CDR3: CASSTRTGYGYTF; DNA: TGTGCCAGCAGTACCAGGACAGGCTATGGCTACACCTTC
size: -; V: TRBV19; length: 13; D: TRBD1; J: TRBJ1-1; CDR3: CATNRDRNTEAFF; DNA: TGTGCCACGAACCGGGACAGAAACACTGAAGCTTTCTTT
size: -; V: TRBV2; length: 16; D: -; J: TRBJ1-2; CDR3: CASTGSTGRANYGYTF; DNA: TGTGCCAGTACAGGCTCCACAGGGCGAGCTAACTATGGCTACACCTTC
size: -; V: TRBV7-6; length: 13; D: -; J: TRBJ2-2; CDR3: CASSARTAGELFF; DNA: TGTGCCAGCAGCGCCAGGACCGCCGGGGAGCTGTTTTTT
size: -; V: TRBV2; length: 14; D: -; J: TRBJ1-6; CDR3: CASISSRGNSPLHF; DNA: TGTGCCAGCATCAGTTCCCGGGGGAATTCACCCCTCCACTTT
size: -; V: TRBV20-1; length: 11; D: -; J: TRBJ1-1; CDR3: CSAVQGTEAFF; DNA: TGCAGTGCTGTACAGGGAACTGAAGCTTTCTTT
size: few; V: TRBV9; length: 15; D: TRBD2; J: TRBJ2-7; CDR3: CASSPQGREGREQYF; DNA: TGTGCCAGCAGCCCCCAGGGGCGGGAGGGCCGCGAGCAGTACTTC
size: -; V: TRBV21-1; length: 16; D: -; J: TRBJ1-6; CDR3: CASIPGRTGWRSPLHF; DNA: TGTGCCAGCATCCCAGGCCGGACAGGGTGGCGTTCACCCCTCCACTTT
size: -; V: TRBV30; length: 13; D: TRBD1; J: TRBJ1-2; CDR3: CAWTPGQGSGYTF; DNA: TGTGCCTGGACTCCGGGACAGGGCTCTGGCTACACCTTC
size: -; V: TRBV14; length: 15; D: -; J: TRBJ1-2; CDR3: CASSQGKVGARGYTF; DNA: TGTGCCAGCAGCCAAGGGAAGGTGGGGGCTCGCGGCTACACCTTC
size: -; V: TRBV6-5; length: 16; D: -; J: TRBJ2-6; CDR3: CASSYSASSGANVLTF; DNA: TGTGCCAGCAGTTACTCGGCCAGCTCTGGGGCCAACGTCCTGACTTTC
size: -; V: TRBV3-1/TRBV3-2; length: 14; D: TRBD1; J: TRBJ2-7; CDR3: CASSPTGGYYEQYF; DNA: TGTGCCAGCAGCCCTACAGGGGGCTACTACGAGCAGTACTTC
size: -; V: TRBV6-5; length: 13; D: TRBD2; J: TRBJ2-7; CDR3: CASSPAGGREQYF; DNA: TGTGCCAGCAGTCCAGCGGGGGGGCGGGAGCAGTACTTC
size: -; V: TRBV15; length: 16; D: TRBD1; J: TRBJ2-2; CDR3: CATSKRRDSNTGELFF; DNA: TGTGCCACCAGCAAACGACGGGACAGCAACACCGGGGAGCTGTTTTTT
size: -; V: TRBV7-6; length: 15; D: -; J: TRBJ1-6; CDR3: CASSLGAGRDSPLHF; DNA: TGTGCCAGCAGCTTAGGGGCAGGGCGGGATTCACCCCTCCACTTT
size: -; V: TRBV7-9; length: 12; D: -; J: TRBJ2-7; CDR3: CASSLSTYEQYF; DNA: TGTGCCAGCAGCTTAAGTACCTACGAGCAGTACTTC
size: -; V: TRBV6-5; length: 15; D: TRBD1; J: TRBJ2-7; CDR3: CASSHDRGNIYEQYF; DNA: TGTGCCAGCAGTCATGACAGGGGGAACATCTACGAGCAGTACTTC
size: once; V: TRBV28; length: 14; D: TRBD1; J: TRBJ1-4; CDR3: CASSTGQGYEKLFF; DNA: TGTGCCAGCAGTACGGGACAGGGATACGAAAAACTGTTTTTT
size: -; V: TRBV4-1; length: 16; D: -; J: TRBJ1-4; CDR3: CASSLEATGVNEKLFF; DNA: TGCGCCAGCAGCCTAGAGGCGACAGGCGTTAATGAAAAACTGTTTTTT
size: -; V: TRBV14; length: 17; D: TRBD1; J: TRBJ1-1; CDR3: CASSHRRDSLMNTEAFF; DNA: TGTGCCAGCAGCCATCGCCGGGACAGCCTCATGAACACTGAAGCTTTCTTT
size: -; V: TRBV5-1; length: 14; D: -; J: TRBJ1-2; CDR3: CASSLAGGIYGYTF; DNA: TGCGCCAGCAGCTTGGCGGGGGGAATCTATGGCTACACCTTC
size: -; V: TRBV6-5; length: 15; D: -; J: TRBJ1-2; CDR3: CASSYSGRQGGGYTF; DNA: TGTGCCAGCAGTTACTCGGGTCGCCAGGGAGGCGGCTACACCTTC
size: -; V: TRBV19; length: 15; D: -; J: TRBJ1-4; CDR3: CASSIGPGIGEKLFF; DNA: TGTGCCAGTAGTATAGGTCCGGGAATAGGCGAAAAACTGTTTTTT